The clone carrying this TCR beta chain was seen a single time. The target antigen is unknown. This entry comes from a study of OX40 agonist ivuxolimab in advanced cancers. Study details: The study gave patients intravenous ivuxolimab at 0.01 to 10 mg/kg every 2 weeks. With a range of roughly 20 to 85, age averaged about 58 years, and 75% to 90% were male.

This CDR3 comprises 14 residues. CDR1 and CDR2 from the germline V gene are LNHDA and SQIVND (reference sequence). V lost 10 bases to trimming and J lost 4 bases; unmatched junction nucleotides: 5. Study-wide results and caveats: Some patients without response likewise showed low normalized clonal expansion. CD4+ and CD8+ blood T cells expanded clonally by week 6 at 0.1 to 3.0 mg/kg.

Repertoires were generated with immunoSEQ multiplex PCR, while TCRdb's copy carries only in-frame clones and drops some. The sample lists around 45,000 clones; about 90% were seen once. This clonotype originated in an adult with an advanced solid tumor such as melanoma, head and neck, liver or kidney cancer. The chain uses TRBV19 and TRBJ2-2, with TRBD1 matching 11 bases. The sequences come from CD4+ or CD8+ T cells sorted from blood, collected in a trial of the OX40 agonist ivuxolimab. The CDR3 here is CATSDRGRTGELFF. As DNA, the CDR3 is TGTGCCACCTCGGACAGGGGGCGCACCGGGGAGCTGTTTTTT.